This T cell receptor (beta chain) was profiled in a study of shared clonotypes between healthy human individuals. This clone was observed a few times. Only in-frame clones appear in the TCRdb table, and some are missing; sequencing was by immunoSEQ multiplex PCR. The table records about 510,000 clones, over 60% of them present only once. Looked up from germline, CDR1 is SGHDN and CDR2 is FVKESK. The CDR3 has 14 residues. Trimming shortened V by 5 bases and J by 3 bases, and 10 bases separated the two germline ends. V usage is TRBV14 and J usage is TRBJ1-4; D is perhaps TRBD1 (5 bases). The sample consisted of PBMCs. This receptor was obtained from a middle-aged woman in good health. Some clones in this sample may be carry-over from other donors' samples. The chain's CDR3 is CASSTGGANEKLFF. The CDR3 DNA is TGTGCCAGCAGCACCGGGGGGGCTAATGAAAAACTGTTTTTT.